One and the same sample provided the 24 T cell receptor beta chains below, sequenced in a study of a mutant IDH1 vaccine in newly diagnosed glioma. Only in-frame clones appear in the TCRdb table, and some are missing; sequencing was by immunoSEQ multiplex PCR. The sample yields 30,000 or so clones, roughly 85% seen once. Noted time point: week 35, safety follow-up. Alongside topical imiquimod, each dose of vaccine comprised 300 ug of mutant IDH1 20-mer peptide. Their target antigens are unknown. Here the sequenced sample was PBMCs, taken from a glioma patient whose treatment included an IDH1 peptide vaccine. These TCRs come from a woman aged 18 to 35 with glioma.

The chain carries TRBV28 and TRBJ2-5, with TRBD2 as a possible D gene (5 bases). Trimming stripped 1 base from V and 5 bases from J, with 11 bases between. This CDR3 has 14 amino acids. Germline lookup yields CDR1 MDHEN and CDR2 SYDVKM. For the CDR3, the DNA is TGTGCCAGCAGTTTATCGGGAATCGGGGAGACCCAGTACTTC. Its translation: CASSLSGIGETQYF.

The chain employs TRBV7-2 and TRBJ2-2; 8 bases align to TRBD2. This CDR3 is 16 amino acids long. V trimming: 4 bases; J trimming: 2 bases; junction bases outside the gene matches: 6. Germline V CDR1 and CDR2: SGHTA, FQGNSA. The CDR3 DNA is TGTGCCAGCAGCTCCGCGGGGGGACGCAACACCGGGGAGCTGTTTTTT. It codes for CASSSAGGRNTGELFF.

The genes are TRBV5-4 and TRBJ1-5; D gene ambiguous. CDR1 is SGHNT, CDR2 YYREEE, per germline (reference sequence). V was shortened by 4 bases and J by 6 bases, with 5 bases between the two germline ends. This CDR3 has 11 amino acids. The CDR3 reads CASSVSQPQHF. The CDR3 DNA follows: TGTGCCAGCAGCGTGAGTCAGCCCCAGCATTTT.

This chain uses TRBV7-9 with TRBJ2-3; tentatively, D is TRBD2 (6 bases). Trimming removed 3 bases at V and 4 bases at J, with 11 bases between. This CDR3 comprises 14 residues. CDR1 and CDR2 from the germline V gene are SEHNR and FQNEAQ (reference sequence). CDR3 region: CASSFSGASDTQYF. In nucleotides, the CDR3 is TGTGCCAGCAGCTTTTCGGGAGCCTCAGATACGCAGTATTTT.

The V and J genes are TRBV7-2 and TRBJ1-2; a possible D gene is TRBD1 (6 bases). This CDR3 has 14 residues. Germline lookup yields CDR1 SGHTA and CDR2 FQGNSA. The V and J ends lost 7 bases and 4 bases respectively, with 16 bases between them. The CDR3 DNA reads TGTGCCAGCAACCCTGGTGGGGGCATCTATGGCTACACCTTC. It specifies CASNPGGGIYGYTF.

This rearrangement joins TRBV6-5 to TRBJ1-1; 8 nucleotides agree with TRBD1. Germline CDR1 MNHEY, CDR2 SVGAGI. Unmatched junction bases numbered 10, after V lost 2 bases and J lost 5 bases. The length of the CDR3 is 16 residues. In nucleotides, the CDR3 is TGTGCCAGCAGTTACGACGTACCACAGGGGGATACTGAAGCTTTCTTT. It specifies CASSYDVPQGDTEAFF.

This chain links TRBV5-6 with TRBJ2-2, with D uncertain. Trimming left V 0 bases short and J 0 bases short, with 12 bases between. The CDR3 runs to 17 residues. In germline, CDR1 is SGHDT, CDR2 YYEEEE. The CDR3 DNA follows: TGTGCCAGCAGCTTGGCCATTGGCGGACCGAACACCGGGGAGCTGTTTTTT. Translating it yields CASSLAIGGPNTGELFF.

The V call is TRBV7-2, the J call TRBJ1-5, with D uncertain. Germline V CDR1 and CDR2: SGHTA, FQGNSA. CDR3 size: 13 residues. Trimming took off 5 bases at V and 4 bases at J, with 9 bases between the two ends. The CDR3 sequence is CASSRSLNQPQHF. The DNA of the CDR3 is TGTGCCAGCAGCCGTTCTCTAAATCAGCCCCAGCATTTT. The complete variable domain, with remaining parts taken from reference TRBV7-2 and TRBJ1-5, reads GAGVSQSPSNKVTEKGKDVELRCDPISGHTALYWYRQSLGQGLEFLIYFQGNSAPDKSGLPSDRFSAERTGGSVSTLTIQRTQQEDSAVYLCASSRSLNQPQHFGDGTRLSIL.

CDR3 sequence (DNA): TGTGCCACCCCAAGGGGACGGCGAATGGAGGGGGAGCTGTTTTTT. It encodes CATPRGRRMEGELFF. The chain recombines TRBV7-2 with TRBJ2-2; the D gene could be TRBD1 or TRBD2 (5 bases each). Germline CDR1 and CDR2: SGHTA and FQGNSA. V was cut by 10 bases and J by 8 bases, with 23 bases left in between. The CDR3 runs 15 residues. Looking up the rest from reference TRBV7-2 and TRBJ2-2 gives the full variable domain: GAGVSQSPSNKVTEKGKDVELRCDPISGHTALYWYRQSLGQGLEFLIYFQGNSAPDKSGLPSDRFSAERTGGSVSTLTIQRTQQEDSAVYLCATPRGRRMEGELFFGEGSRLTVL.

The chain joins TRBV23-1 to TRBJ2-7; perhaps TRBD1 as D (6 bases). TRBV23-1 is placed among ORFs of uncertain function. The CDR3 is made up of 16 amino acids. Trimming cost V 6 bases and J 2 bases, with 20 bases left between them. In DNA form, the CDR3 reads TGCGCCAGCAGCCCCCGTAGCACAGGGCGGACCTACGAGCAGTACTTC. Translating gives CASSPRSTGRTYEQYF.

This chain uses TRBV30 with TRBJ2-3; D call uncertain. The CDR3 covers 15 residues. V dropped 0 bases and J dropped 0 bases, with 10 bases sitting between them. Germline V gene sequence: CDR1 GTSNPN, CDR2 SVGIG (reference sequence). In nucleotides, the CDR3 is TGTGCCTGGAGTGTCTGGCTGACTAGCACAGATACGCAGTATTTT. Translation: CAWSVWLTSTDTQYF.

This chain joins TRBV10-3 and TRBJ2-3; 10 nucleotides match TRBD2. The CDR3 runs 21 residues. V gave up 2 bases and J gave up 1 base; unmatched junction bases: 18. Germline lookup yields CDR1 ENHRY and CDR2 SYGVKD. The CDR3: CAISEPPGLAIYPGGTDTQYF. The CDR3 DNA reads TGTGCCATCAGTGAGCCCCCGGGACTAGCGATCTACCCCGGGGGCACAGATACGCAGTATTTT.

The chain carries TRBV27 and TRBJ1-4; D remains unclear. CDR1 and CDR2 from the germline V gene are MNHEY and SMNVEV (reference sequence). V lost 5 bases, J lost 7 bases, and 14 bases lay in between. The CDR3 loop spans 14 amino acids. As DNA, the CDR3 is TGTGCCAGCAGTATGGTCGGTGAAGGTGAAAAACTGTTTTTT. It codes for CASSMVGEGEKLFF.

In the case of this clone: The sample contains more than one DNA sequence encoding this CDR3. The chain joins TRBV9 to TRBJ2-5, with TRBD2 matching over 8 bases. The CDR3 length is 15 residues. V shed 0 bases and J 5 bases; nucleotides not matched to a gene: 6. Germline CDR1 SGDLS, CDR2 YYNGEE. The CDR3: CASSVDSGGGETQYF. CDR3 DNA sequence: TGTGCCAGCAGCGTAGATTCGGGAGGGGGTGAGACCCAGTACTTC. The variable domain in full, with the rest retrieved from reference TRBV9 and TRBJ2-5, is DSGVTQTPKHLITATGQRVTLRCSPRSGDLSVYWYQQSLDQGLQFLIQYYNGEERAKGNILERFSAQQFPDLHSELNLSSLELGDSALYFCASSVDSGGGETQYFGPGTRLLVL.

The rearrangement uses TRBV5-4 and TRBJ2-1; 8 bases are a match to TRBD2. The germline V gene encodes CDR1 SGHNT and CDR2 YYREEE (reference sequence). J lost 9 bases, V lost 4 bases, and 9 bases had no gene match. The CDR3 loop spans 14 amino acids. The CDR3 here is CASSGSGMGLEQFF. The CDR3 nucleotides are TGTGCCAGCAGCGGTAGCGGGATGGGGCTTGAGCAGTTCTTC.

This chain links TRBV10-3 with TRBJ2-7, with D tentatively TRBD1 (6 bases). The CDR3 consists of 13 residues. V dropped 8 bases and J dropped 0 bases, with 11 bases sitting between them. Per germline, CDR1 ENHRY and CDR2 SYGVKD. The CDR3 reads CAILGDNSYEQYF. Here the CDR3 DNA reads TGTGCCATCTTGGGGGACAACTCCTACGAGCAGTACTTC.

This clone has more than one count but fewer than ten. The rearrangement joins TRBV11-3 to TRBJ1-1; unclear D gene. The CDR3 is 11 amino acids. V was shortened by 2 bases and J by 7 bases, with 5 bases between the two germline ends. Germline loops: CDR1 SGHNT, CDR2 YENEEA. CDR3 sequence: CASSLSHEAFF. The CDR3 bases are TGTGCCAGCAGCTTAAGTCATGAAGCTTTCTTT.

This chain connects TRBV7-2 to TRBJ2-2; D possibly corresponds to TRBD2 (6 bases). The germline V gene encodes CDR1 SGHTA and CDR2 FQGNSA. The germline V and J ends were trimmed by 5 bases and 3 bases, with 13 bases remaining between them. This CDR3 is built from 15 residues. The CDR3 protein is CASSPPGRDTGELFF. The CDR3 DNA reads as TGTGCCAGCAGCCCCCCCGGGAGAGACACCGGGGAGCTGTTTTTT.

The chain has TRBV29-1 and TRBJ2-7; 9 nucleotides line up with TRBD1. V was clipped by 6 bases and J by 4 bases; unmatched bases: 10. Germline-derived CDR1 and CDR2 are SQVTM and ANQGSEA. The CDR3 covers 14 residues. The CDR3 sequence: CSVVGQGQTYEQYF. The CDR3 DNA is TGCAGCGTCGTAGGACAGGGGCAAACTTACGAGCAGTACTTC.

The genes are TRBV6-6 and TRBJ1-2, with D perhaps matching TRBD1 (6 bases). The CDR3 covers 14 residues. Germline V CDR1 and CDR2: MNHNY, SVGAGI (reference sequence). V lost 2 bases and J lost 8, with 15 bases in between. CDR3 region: CASSYAGGPVGYTF. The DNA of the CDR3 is TGTGCCAGCAGTTACGCCGGGGGGCCTGTGGGCTACACCTTC.

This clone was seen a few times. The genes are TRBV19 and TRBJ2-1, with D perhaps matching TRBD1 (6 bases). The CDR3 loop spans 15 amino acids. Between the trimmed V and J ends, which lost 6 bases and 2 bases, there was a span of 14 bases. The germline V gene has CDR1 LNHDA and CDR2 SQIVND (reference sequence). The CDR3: CASSSDRTTYNEQFF. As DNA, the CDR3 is TGTGCCAGTAGCTCTGACAGGACCACCTACAATGAGCAGTTCTTC.

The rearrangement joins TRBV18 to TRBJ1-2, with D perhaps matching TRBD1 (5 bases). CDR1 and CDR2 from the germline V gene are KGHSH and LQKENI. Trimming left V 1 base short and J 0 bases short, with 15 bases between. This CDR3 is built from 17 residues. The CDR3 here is CASSPQRGTGANYGYTF. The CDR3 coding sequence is TGTGCCAGCTCACCACAGAGGGGTACAGGAGCTAACTATGGCTACACCTTC.

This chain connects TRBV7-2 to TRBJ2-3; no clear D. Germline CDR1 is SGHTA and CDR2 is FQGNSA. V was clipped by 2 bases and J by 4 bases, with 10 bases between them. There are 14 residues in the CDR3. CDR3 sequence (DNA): TGTGCCAGCAGCTTAACTCGGGTGGCAGATACGCAGTATTTT. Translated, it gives CASSLTRVADTQYF.

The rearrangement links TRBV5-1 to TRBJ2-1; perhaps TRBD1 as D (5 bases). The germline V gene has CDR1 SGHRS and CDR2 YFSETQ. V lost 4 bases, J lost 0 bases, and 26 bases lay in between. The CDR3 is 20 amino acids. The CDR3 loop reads CASSVGLGQRGTYSYNEQFF. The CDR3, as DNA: TGCGCCAGCAGCGTTGGGTTGGGGCAGAGAGGAACGTACTCCTACAATGAGCAGTTCTTC.